This T cell receptor beta chain was captured in a study of T cell responses to AZD1222 COVID-19 vaccine. TCRdb's table, derived via immunoSEQ multiplex PCR, lists solely in-frame clones and lacks some. The sample has approximately 110,000 clones; 75% to 90% are singletons. The CDR3 runs to 14 residues. Trimming took 3 bases from V and 4 from J, leaving 12 bases between them. The V gene's germline CDR1 is DFQATT and CDR2 SNEGSKA (reference sequence). The specimen was peripheral blood, collected 28 days after the second AZD1222 dose. This TCR was sampled from an adult who received the AZD1222 COVID-19 vaccine. The rearrangement uses TRBV20-1 and TRBJ1-4; D ambiguous. The CDR3 DNA sequence: TGCAGTGCTAGTACGGCAGGCTTTAATGAAAAACTGTTTTTT. Amino acid sequence: CSASTAGFNEKLFF.